One sample yielded the 7 T cell receptor beta chains listed below, sequenced in a study of metastatic and nonmetastatic thyroid tumors. No patient received treatment before thyroid surgery. Using MiXCR, TCRdb re-called clones from the PCR reads. The sample has tens of thousands of clones, 25% to 30% seen once. What was sequenced was blood. These receptors were collected from a female donor with papillary thyroid cancer or a benign thyroid nodule (not recorded which). Some clones in this sample may be carry-over from other donors' samples.

The CDR3 reads CASSQDGQGNEQFF. In nucleotides, the CDR3 is TGTGCCAGCAGCCAAGATGGACAGGGGAATGAGCAGTTCTTC. This chain connects TRBV4-2 to TRBJ2-1; TRBD1 matches at 9 bases. With 0 bases clipped from V and 7 bases from J, the junction kept 1 base outside the gene matches. Germline CDR1 and CDR2: LGHNA and YNFKEQ. The CDR3 loop spans 14 amino acids.

The chain joins TRBV30 to TRBJ2-7; D might be TRBD2 (5 bases). In germline, CDR1 is GTSNPN, CDR2 SVGIG (reference sequence). V was cut by 3 bases and J by 2 bases, with 11 bases left in between. This CDR3 is built from 13 residues. The CDR3 DNA follows: TGTGCCTGGAGGACGGACGGGACCTACGAGCAGTACTTC. It translates to CAWRTDGTYEQYF.

There are many counts of this clone. The V and J genes are TRBV6-2 or TRBV6-3 and TRBJ2-7; 11 bases agree with TRBD2. V trimming: 2 bases; J trimming: 4 bases; junction bases outside the gene matches: 1. Germline CDR1 MNHEY, CDR2 SVGEGT. The CDR3 totals 14 residues. CDR3 residues: CASSYPSGGYEQYF. CDR3 coding DNA: TGTGCCAGCAGTTACCCTAGCGGGGGGTACGAGCAGTACTTC.

V is TRBV13 and J is TRBJ2-3, with D perhaps matching TRBD1 or TRBD2 (5 bases each). V lost 2 bases, J lost 4 bases, and 19 bases lay in between. The CDR3 loop spans 17 amino acids. Germline CDR1 is PRHDT and CDR2 is FYEKMQ (reference sequence). The CDR3 DNA is TGTGCCAGCAGCTTAAGAGGGGACGAACCTCCGGCAGATACGCAGTATTTT. Its translation: CASSLRGDEPPADTQYF.

The gene calls are TRBV25-1 and TRBJ2-2; the match to TRBD1 covers 8 bases. The junction had 10 bases not matched to a gene; V was cut back by 3 bases and J by 7 bases. CDR1 and CDR2 from the germline V gene are MGHDK and SYGVNS. The CDR3 spans 16 residues. In DNA form, the CDR3 reads TGTGCCAGCAGTGAGGTGGGTCAGGGGGCCGGCGGGGAGCTGTTTTTT. Encoded protein: CASSEVGQGAGGELFF.

This clone appeared many times. The chain couples TRBV28 to TRBJ1-2; 7 bases map to TRBD1. Trimming at V came to 2 bases and at J to 9 bases, leaving 6 bases not matched to a gene. Germline CDR1 and CDR2: MDHEN and SYDVKM. The CDR3 length is 13 residues. DNA of the CDR3: TGTGCCAGCAGTTTAGAGGGGGCAGGGAGCTACACCTTC. Amino acids: CASSLEGAGSYTF.

This clone occurred many times. V is TRBV9 and J is TRBJ2-3; TRBD1 or TRBD2 may be the D gene (6 bases each). Germline V gene lookup returns CDR1 SGDLS and CDR2 YYNGEE. The CDR3 has 14 residues. With 3 bases removed from V and 2 bases from J, the gap between germline ends came to 10 bases. This CDR3 is CASSGGATTDTQYF. CDR3 coding DNA: TGTGCCAGCAGCGGGGGGGCGACCACAGATACGCAGTATTTT.